The 9 T cell receptor beta chains given below trace back to one sample, sequenced in a study of cytomegalovirus exposure and HLA in healthy donors. Measured with immunoSEQ multiplex PCR; TCRdb has only the in-frame clones, and not every one. The repertoire consists of 100,000 to 150,000 clones, with 70% to 90% occurring once and the leading ten covering about 4.1%. The sequencing input was PBMCs. The receptors were sampled from a man aged 18 to 30 in good health and CMV-seropositive.

The chain combines TRBV5-6 with TRBJ2-3, with a weak D call TRBD2 (6 bases). Germline V gives CDR1 SGHDT, CDR2 YYEEEE. This CDR3 contains 13 residues. V dropped 10 bases and J dropped 3 bases, with 15 bases sitting between them. The CDR3 region is CAFGSGVTDTQYF. CDR3 sequence (DNA): TGTGCCTTCGGCTCGGGGGTTACAGATACGCAGTATTTT.

The rearrangement joins TRBV5-1 to TRBJ2-1, with TRBD1 matching over 8 bases. The CDR3 covers 15 residues. V was pared by 3 bases and J by 5 bases, with 7 bases of the junction left unmatched. The germline V gene has CDR1 SGHRS and CDR2 YFSETQ. The CDR3 nucleotides are TGCGCCAGCAGCTCCGGGGACAGGTGGGACAATGAGCAGTTCTTC. It specifies CASSSGDRWDNEQFF.

The J gene is TRBJ2-1, the V gene TRBV15, with D possibly matching TRBD1 (5 bases). CDR1 is LNHNV, CDR2 YYDKDF, per germline (reference sequence). The CDR3 is made up of 16 amino acids. The germline V and J ends were trimmed by 2 bases and 8 bases, with 19 bases remaining between them. The CDR3 bases are TGTGCCACCAGCAGAATAGCCCCGGCAGGGCACGATGAGCAGTTCTTC. Translating it yields CATSRIAPAGHDEQFF. Full variable domain (remainder filled in from reference TRBV15 and TRBJ2-1): DAMVIQNPRYQVTQFGKPVTLSCSQTLNHNVMYWYQQKSSQAPKLLFHYYDKDFNNEADTPDNFQSRRPNTSFCFLDIRSPGLGDTAMYLCATSRIAPAGHDEQFFGPGTRLTVL.

This chain uses TRBV29-1 with TRBJ1-1, with 7 bases lining up with TRBD1. The CDR3 sequence is 13 residues long. Trimming cost V 3 bases and J 2 bases; bases outside gene matches: 3. Per germline, CDR1 SQVTM and CDR2 ANQGSEA. CDR3 bases: TGCAGCGTTGACAGGGGGATTAACACTGAAGCTTTCTTT. It encodes CSVDRGINTEAFF. The variable domain in full, with the rest retrieved from reference TRBV29-1 and TRBJ1-1, is SAVISQKPSRDICQRGTSLTIQCQVDSQVTMMFWYRQQPGQSLTLIATANQGSEATYESGFVIDKFPISRPNLTFSTLTVSNMSPEDSSIYLCSVDRGINTEAFFGQGTRLTVV.

The chain couples TRBV11-2 to TRBJ2-7; a possible D gene is TRBD2 (5 bases). V gave up 0 bases and J gave up 7 bases, with 16 bases separating them. The CDR3 is 15 residues long. Per the germline V gene, CDR1 is SGHAT and CDR2 is FQNNGV. CDR3 nucleotides: TGTGCCAGCAGCTTAGACCGGGGATTTTTGGGGGAGCAGTACTTC. Translated: CASSLDRGFLGEQYF. Supplemented by reference TRBV11-2 and TRBJ2-7, the full variable domain reads EAGVAQSPRYKIIEKRQSVAFWCNPISGHATLYWYQQILGQGPKLLIQFQNNGVVDDSQLPKDRFSAERLKGVDSTLKIQPAKLEDSAVYLCASSLDRGFLGEQYFGPGTRLTVT.

CDR3 sequence reads: CASSSGDGFSYEQYF. In DNA, the CDR3 is TGTGCCAGCAGTTCCGGGGATGGGTTCTCCTACGAGCAGTACTTC. This chain uses TRBV2 with TRBJ2-7, with TRBD2 as a possible D gene (5 bases). CDR3 length equals 15 residues. With 5 bases removed from V and 0 bases from J, the gap between germline ends came to 14 bases. CDR1 SNHLY and CDR2 FYNNEI come from the germline V gene. Filled out from reference TRBV2 and TRBJ2-7, the complete variable domain reads EPEVTQTPSHQVTQMGQEVILRCVPISNHLYFYWYRQILGQKVEFLVSFYNNEISEKSEIFDDQFSVERPDGSNFTLKIRSTKLEDSAMYFCASSSGDGFSYEQYFGPGTRLTVT.

The chain carries TRBV6-1 and TRBJ1-2; a possible D gene is TRBD1 (6 bases). V was shortened by 4 bases and J by 1 base, with 16 bases between the two germline ends. The CDR3 covers 16 residues. The germline gives CDR1 MNHNS, CDR2 SASEGT. The CDR3, as DNA: TGTGCCAGCAGTGGGCCGACAGGAACTAATAACTATGGCTACACCTTC. Translation gives CASSGPTGTNNYGYTF.

The count of this clone is one. The gene calls are TRBV21-1 and TRBJ2-7; the D call TRBD2 from the table was never checked on the DNA. TRBV21-1 is a listed pseudogene. The length of the CDR3 is 17 residues. The CDR3 reads CASSKVKEGPGAYEQYF. CDR3 nucleotides: TGTGCCAGCAGCAAAGTGAAAGAAGGGCCGGGGGCCTACGAGCAGTACTTC.

The sample holds one count of this clone. This chain joins TRBV7-2 and TRBJ2-3, with a weak D call TRBD2 (6 bases). The V gene lost 3 bases and the J gene lost 6 bases, with 10 bases spanning the gap. The CDR3 consists of 13 residues. Germline V gene data show CDR1 as SGHTA and CDR2 as FQGNSA. CDR3 nucleotide sequence: TGTGCCAGCAGCTTCCCCCGGGGGGATACGCAGTATTTT. Protein product: CASSFPRGDTQYF. Looking up the rest from reference TRBV7-2 and TRBJ2-3 gives the full variable domain: GAGVSQSPSNKVTEKGKDVELRCDPISGHTALYWYRQSLGQGLEFLIYFQGNSAPDKSGLPSDRFSAERTGGSVSTLTIQRTQQEDSAVYLCASSFPRGDTQYFGPGTRLTVL.